The 5 T cell receptor beta chains listed next were all sequenced from one sample in a study of T cell repertoires in cytomegalovirus infection. The antigens these receptors bind are not known. TCRdb used MiXCR to reprocess the reads, holding one entry per CDR3 protein. This table holds approximately 71,000 distinct CDR3 sequences, 20% found once. The sample in question was CD8+ T cells from cultured PBMCs, obtained from culture after CMV antigen stimulation. The receptors originated from a human donor in good health (CMV status not recorded). Some clones in this sample may be carry-over from other donors' samples.

V usage is TRBV19 and J usage is TRBJ2-7; TRBD1 matches 7 bases. Germline V lookup: CDR1 LNHDA, CDR2 SQIVND (reference sequence). The CDR3 is made up of 17 amino acids. The junction had 9 bases not matched to a gene; V was cut back by 1 base and J by 0 bases. Written as DNA, the CDR3 is TGTGCCAGTAGTATAGGTTACAGGGGTGAGATCTCCTACGAGCAGTACTTC. It encodes CASSIGYRGEISYEQYF. Supplemented by reference TRBV19 and TRBJ2-7, the full variable domain reads DGGITQSPKYLFRKEGQNVTLSCEQNLNHDAMYWYRQDPGQGLRLIYYSQIVNDFQKGDIAEGYSVSREKKESFPLTVTSAQKNPTAFYLCASSIGYRGEISYEQYFGPGTRLTVT.

There are a few counts of this clonotype. The V call is TRBV11-2, the J call TRBJ2-1; tentative D call: TRBD2 (5 bases). CDR3 size: 14 residues. V was shortened by 8 bases and J by 3 bases, with 14 bases between the two germline ends. CDR1 and CDR2 (germline): SGHAT, FQNNGV. The CDR3 reads CASGGRGNYNEQFF. In nucleotides, the CDR3 is TGTGCCAGCGGCGGCCGGGGAAACTACAATGAGCAGTTCTTC.

This clonotype occurred a few times. The V gene is TRBV7-6, the J gene TRBJ2-1; a possible D gene is TRBD1 (6 bases). CDR1 is SGHVS, CDR2 FNYEAQ, per germline. The CDR3 is 13 residues long. Trimming left V 6 bases short and J 9 bases short, with 15 bases between. CDR3 protein: CASSFVGAGEQFF. The CDR3 nucleotides are TGTGCCAGCAGTTTCGTGGGGGCCGGTGAGCAGTTCTTC.

The J gene is TRBJ1-1, the V gene TRBV7-3; D uncertain. The V gene's germline CDR1 is SGHTA and CDR2 FQGTGA. V lost 5 bases, J lost 0 bases, and 16 bases lay in between. The CDR3 runs to 16 residues. The chain's CDR3 is CASSPHNSGLNTEAFF. The CDR3, as DNA: TGTGCCAGCAGCCCCCACAACTCGGGTCTGAACACTGAAGCTTTCTTT. Filled out from reference TRBV7-3 and TRBJ1-1, the complete variable domain reads GAGVSQTPSNKVTEKGKYVELRCDPISGHTALYWYRQSLGQGPEFLIYFQGTGAADDSGLPNDRFFAVRPEGSVSTLKIQRTERGDSAVYLCASSPHNSGLNTEAFFGQGTRLTVV.

This clonotype was seen a handful of times. The junction departs from the called germline gene at one end, perhaps through a read error. This rearrangement joins TRBV7-7 to TRBJ2-1; 15 nucleotides agree with TRBD2. CDR1 is SSHAT, CDR2 FNYEAQ, per germline (reference sequence). The CDR3 totals 18 residues. The CDR3 nucleotides are TGTGCTAGCAGCCCCCGGACTAGCGGGGGGGCCGGGGGCAATGAGCAGTTCTTC. It yields the protein CASSPRTSGGAGGNEQFF.